The 21 T cell receptor beta chains presented below share a single source sample, sequenced in a study of blood T cell repertoires in COVID-19. Here immunoSEQ multiplex PCR was the method, and the copy in TCRdb shows in-frame clones only, minus some. This repertoire shows about 78,000 clones, about nine tenths found once; its top ten account for 0.65% to 0.95%. Source material: peripheral blood. Source of these receptors: a woman older than 75 with acute or convalescent COVID-19.

Only a few counts were recorded for this clone. The V gene is TRBV5-5, the J gene TRBJ1-2; 8 positions match TRBD1. The trim removed 4 bases at V and 8 bases at J, leaving 10 bases unmatched. This CDR3 has 14 residues. CDR1 and CDR2 (germline): SGHKS, YYEKEE (reference sequence). The CDR3 DNA follows: TGTGCCAGCAGCCCCATCGACAGGGGAGGAGGCTACACCTTC. Protein sequence: CASSPIDRGGGYTF.

This chain uses TRBV6-5 with TRBJ1-2, with TRBD1 matching 8 bases. CDR1 is MNHEY and CDR2 is SVGAGI in the germline V gene. V lost 6 bases to trimming and J lost 8 bases; unmatched junction nucleotides: 8. CDR3 size: 13 residues. The CDR3 loop is CASRKTGAGGYTF. CDR3 nucleotides: TGTGCCAGCAGAAAGACAGGGGCTGGGGGCTACACCTTC.

The chain uses TRBV4-2 and TRBJ1-1, with 12 nucleotides matching TRBD1. Trimming at V came to 2 bases and at J to 3 bases, leaving 10 bases not matched to a gene. The length of the CDR3 is 18 residues. CDR1 is LGHNA, CDR2 YNFKEQ, per germline. The CDR3 region is CASSQHPGQGARDTEAFF. As DNA, the CDR3 is TGTGCCAGCAGCCAACATCCGGGACAGGGGGCACGGGACACTGAAGCTTTCTTT.

The gene calls are TRBV18 and TRBJ1-5; TRBD1 aligns across 8 bases. CDR1 is KGHSH, CDR2 LQKENI, per germline. The CDR3 runs 15 residues. Trimming removed 6 bases from V and 6 bases from J; junction bases left unmatched: 10. The CDR3 coding sequence is TGTGCCAGCTCCGCGGACAGGGTTTTCGGTCAGCCCCAGCATTTT. Its translation is CASSADRVFGQPQHF.

The chain couples TRBV15 to TRBJ2-1, with TRBD2 matching over 10 bases. This CDR3 comprises 18 residues. V dropped 0 bases and J dropped 6; count of bases not matched to a gene: 11. Germline assignment: CDR1 LNHNV and CDR2 YYDKDF (reference sequence). CDR3 loop: CATSRDPLSGGAGNEQFF. The DNA for the CDR3 is TGTGCCACCAGCAGAGACCCCTTGAGCGGGGGGGCAGGCAATGAGCAGTTCTTC. Based on the CDR3 plus reference TRBV15 and TRBJ2-1, the full variable domain is DAMVIQNPRYQVTQFGKPVTLSCSQTLNHNVMYWYQQKSSQAPKLLFHYYDKDFNNEADTPDNFQSRRPNTSFCFLDIRSPGLGDTAMYLCATSRDPLSGGAGNEQFFGPGTRLTVL.

This rearrangement joins TRBV9 to TRBJ2-1, with D possibly TRBD2 on 6 matching bases. Germline CDR1 and CDR2: SGDLS and YYNGEE. The CDR3 length is 16 residues. Trimming left V 0 bases short and J 4 bases short, with 14 bases between. This CDR3 reads CASSVALLAEYNEQFF. DNA for the CDR3: TGTGCCAGCAGCGTAGCTCTACTAGCTGAATACAATGAGCAGTTCTTC. Full variable domain (outside the CDR3, taken from reference TRBV9 and TRBJ2-1): DSGVTQTPKHLITATGQRVTLRCSPRSGDLSVYWYQQSLDQGLQFLIQYYNGEERAKGNILERFSAQQFPDLHSELNLSSLELGDSALYFCASSVALLAEYNEQFFGPGTRLTVL.

J is TRBJ2-7 and V is TRBV7-2; 7 nucleotides match TRBD1. Germline-derived CDR1 and CDR2 are SGHTA and FQGNSA. With V trimmed by 4 bases and J by 3 bases, 3 bases remained unmatched. The CDR3 length is 13 residues. The DNA of the CDR3 is TGTGCCAGCAGCTCGGGACAGAACTACGAGCAGTACTTC. As protein: CASSSGQNYEQYF.

The V gene is TRBV5-4, the J gene TRBJ1-2, with 10 bases aligning to TRBD1. The CDR3 spans 17 residues. V lost 3 bases and J lost 2; bases outside the gene matches: 10. CDR1 is SGHNT and CDR2 is YYREEE in the germline V gene (reference sequence). The CDR3 DNA reads as TGTGCCAGCAGCTCCGGACAGGGGGGGCTGGAAAACTATGGCTACACCTTC. Its protein is CASSSGQGGLENYGYTF.

The V gene is TRBV27, the J gene TRBJ2-5; D is possibly TRBD2 (6 bases). V shed 7 bases and J shed 1 base, with 13 bases lying between them. The CDR3 length is 14 residues. CDR1 is MNHEY, CDR2 SMNVEV, per germline (reference sequence). CDR3 amino acids: CASKARGIQETQYF. CDR3 in DNA: TGTGCCAGCAAAGCCCGGGGGATCCAAGAGACCCAGTACTTC.

The chain recombines TRBV27 with TRBJ1-6; D perhaps matches TRBD1 (5 bases). Looked up from germline, CDR1 is MNHEY and CDR2 is SMNVEV (reference sequence). This CDR3 is 12 amino acids long. Trimming shortened V by 3 bases and J by 11 bases, and 8 bases separated the two germline ends. In nucleotides, the CDR3 is TGTGCCAGCAGTTTCCAGGGCGCACCCCTCCACTTT. It translates to CASSFQGAPLHF.

The gene calls are TRBV24-1 and TRBJ1-4; TRBD1 agrees at 8 bases. The germline CDR1 and CDR2 sequences are KGHDR and SFDVKD. With V trimmed by 5 bases and J by 5 bases, 6 bases remained unmatched. The CDR3 is made up of 15 amino acids. In DNA form, the CDR3 reads TGTGCCACCAGTGCCGGGACAGGAAGCAATGAAAAACTGTTTTTT. It encodes CATSAGTGSNEKLFF.

This clone was counted a single time. This chain links TRBV28 with TRBJ1-1; 9 nucleotides align to TRBD1. Losses at the gene ends were 6 bases for V and 9 bases for J; bases not matched to a gene: 17. The germline V gene has CDR1 MDHEN and CDR2 SYDVKM. The CDR3 contains 16 residues. DNA for the CDR3: TGTGCCAGCAGGACAAGGGGGACAGGGCGCCACCTGAAAGCTTTCTTT. The encoded protein is CASRTRGTGRHLKAFF.

The rearrangement joins TRBV4-1 to TRBJ1-4, with D possibly matching TRBD1 (5 bases). The CDR3 runs to 13 residues. V was clipped by 4 bases and J by 8 bases, with 11 bases between them. Germline CDR1 reads MGHRA; CDR2 reads YSYEKL. For the CDR3, the DNA is TGCGCCAGCAGCCTACGACAGAACGAAAAACTGTTTTTT. Translated: CASSLRQNEKLFF.

The genes are TRBV5-4 and TRBJ2-6; 7 positions match TRBD1. The CDR3 extends over 14 amino acids. Germline trimming cut 5 bases from V and 1 base from J; bases unmatched to any gene: 0. Per germline, CDR1 SGHNT and CDR2 YYREEE (reference sequence). As DNA, the CDR3 is TGTGCCAGCAGGACAGGGTCTGGGGCCAACGTCCTGACTTTC. Translation gives CASRTGSGANVLTF.

The CDR3 region is CASGLGTGRTDTQYF. CDR3 coding DNA: TGTGCTAGTGGTTTGGGTACAGGGCGCACAGATACGCAGTATTTT. The chain couples TRBV12-5 to TRBJ2-3, with TRBD1 as a possible D gene (6 bases). Trimming stripped 1 base from V and 1 base from J, with 9 bases between. The germline V gene has CDR1 LGHNT and CDR2 FRNRAP. CDR3 length: 15 residues.

The rearrangement links TRBV28 to TRBJ1-1; TRBD1 matches at 7 bases. This CDR3 is 11 amino acids long. The germline V gene encodes CDR1 MDHEN and CDR2 SYDVKM. V lost 7 bases to trimming and J lost 7 bases; unmatched junction nucleotides: 3. The DNA for the CDR3 is TGTGCCAGCATAAGGGACAGTGAAGCTTTCTTT. Residues: CASIRDSEAFF.

The genes are TRBV13 and TRBJ1-1; no firm D call. V dropped 2 bases and J dropped 2 bases, with 6 bases sitting between them. The CDR3 runs 13 residues. CDR1 PRHDT and CDR2 FYEKMQ come from the germline V gene (reference sequence). In DNA, the CDR3 is TGTGCCAGCAGCTTAAACAGAAACACTGAAGCTTTCTTT. Translation: CASSLNRNTEAFF.

The J gene is TRBJ2-3, the V gene TRBV5-1; no clear D. Trimming pared 0 bases from V and 0 bases from J, leaving 8 bases between. Germline V gives CDR1 SGHRS, CDR2 YFSETQ. The CDR3 runs 15 residues. The CDR3 DNA sequence: TGCGCCAGCAGCTTGGAAGAAACTAGCACAGATACGCAGTATTTT. It encodes CASSLEETSTDTQYF.

The rearrangement links TRBV7-9 to TRBJ1-2; D may be TRBD1 (5 bases). The CDR3 consists of 16 residues. Trimming removed 4 bases from V and 2 bases from J, with 17 bases in between. Germline CDR1 SEHNR, CDR2 FQNEAQ (reference sequence). CDR3 nucleotide sequence: TGTGCCAGCAGCTCCACCGGGGCGGGGGGGAACTATGGCTACACCTTC. Its translation: CASSSTGAGGNYGYTF.

CDR3 residues: CASSSSGRGVLWQFF. The CDR3 coding sequence is TGTGCCAGCAGTTCTAGCGGGAGGGGTGTCTTGTGGCAGTTCTTC. The V and J genes are TRBV6-6 and TRBJ2-1; 12 bases are shared with TRBD2. This CDR3 is 15 amino acids long. CDR1 and CDR2 (germline): MNHNY, SVGAGI (reference sequence). The ends lost 4 bases at V and 12 bases at J; junction bases unmatched: 10.

This chain connects TRBV24-1 to TRBJ2-5; a possible D gene is TRBD2 (6 bases). The V gene's germline CDR1 is KGHDR and CDR2 SFDVKD. Trimming stripped 5 bases from V and 6 bases from J, with 15 bases between. This CDR3 has 14 amino acids. The CDR3 DNA follows: TGTGCCACCAGTGCCCGCGGCGGGAAGAAGACCCAGTACTTC. It translates to CATSARGGKKTQYF.